This T cell receptor (beta chain) was sequenced in a study of shared clonotypes between healthy human individuals. CDR3 length: 12 residues. CDR1 is MDHEN and CDR2 is SYDVKM in the germline V gene. The V end lost 5 bases, the J end lost 9 bases, and 14 bases lay between the germline ends. This table comes from immunoSEQ multiplex PCR, and its TCRdb copy is limited to in-frame clones, with some not included. The sample has millions of clones; approximately 94% are singletons. This clone came up once. Terminally differentiated effector memory CD45RA+ cells were excluded by CCR7 positive selection of CD45RO-negative cells.

J is TRBJ2-7 and V is TRBV28, with D unclear. The specimen was naive CD8+ T cells sorted from blood. This TCR derives from a man between 18 and 29 years old in good health. The CDR3 sequence: CASSNAEWGQYF. The CDR3 DNA is TGTGCCAGCAGTAACGCCGAGTGGGGGCAGTACTTC.